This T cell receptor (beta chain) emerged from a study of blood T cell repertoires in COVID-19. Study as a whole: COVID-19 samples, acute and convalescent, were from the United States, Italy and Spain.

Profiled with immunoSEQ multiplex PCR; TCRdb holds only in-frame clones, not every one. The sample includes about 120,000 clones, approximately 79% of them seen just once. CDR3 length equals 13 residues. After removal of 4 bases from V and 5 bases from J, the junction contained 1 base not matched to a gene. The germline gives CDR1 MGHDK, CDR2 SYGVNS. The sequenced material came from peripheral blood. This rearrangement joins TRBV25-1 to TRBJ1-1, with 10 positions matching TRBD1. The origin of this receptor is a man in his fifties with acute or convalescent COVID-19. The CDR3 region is CASSVGQGTEAFF. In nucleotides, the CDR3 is TGTGCCAGCAGTGTGGGACAGGGGACTGAAGCTTTCTTT.